The T cell receptor (beta chain) described here comes from a study of blood T cell repertoires in COVID-19. Overall study context: Spain, Italy and the United States supplied samples that represented acute and convalescent COVID-19. Sources were T cells, B-cell-depleted T cells, or PBMCs; the material itself was cDNA or gDNA.

Profiling relied on immunoSEQ multiplex PCR, and the TCRdb table lists in-frame clones only, not all of them. The sample holds 100,000 to 150,000 clones, approximately 79% seen once. Individuals aged roughly 18 to 90 years were recruited from about two dozen US areas. Researchers sorted participants into cohorts using their self-reported clinical history. Sequencing input: PBMCs or T cells enriched from blood (not recorded which). This receptor was obtained from a man aged 35 to 55 with acute COVID-19.

CDR3 loop: CASSPSGVGGYTF. Written as DNA, the CDR3 is TGTGCCAGCAGCCCCTCGGGGGTGGGAGGCTACACCTTC. The genes are TRBV7-3 and TRBJ1-2; weak D call: TRBD1 (5 bases). Trimming removed 5 bases from V and 8 bases from J, with 15 bases in between. The CDR3 sequence is 13 residues long. The germline V gene has CDR1 SGHTA and CDR2 FQGTGA.